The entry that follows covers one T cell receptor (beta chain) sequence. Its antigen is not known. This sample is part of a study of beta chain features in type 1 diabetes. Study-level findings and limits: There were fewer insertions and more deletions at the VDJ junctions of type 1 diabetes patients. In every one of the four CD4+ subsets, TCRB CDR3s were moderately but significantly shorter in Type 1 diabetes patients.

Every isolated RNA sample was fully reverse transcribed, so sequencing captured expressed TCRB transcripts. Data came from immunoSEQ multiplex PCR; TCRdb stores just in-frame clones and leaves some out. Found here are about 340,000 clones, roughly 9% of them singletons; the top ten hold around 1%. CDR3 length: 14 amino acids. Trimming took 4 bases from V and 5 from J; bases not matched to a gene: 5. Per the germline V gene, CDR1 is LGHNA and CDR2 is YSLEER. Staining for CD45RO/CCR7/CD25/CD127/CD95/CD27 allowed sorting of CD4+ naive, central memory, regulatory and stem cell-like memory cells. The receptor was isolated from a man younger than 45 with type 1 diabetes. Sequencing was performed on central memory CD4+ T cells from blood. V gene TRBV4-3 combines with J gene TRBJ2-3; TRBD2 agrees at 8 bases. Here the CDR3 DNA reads TGCGCCAGCAGCCGCGGGGGGCCCGGAGATACGCAGTATTTT. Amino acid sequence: CASSRGGPGDTQYF.